The clone carrying this T cell receptor (beta chain) has at least ten counts. The antigen is unknown. CDR1 is SGHVS and CDR2 is FQNEAQ in the germline V gene. J lost 5 bases, V lost 2 bases, and 2 bases had no gene match. The CDR3 is 14 amino acids. Clinical symptoms, serum thyroxine and TRAb, thyroid ultrasound and orbital computed tomography were used for the diagnoses. The sample originates from a study of T cells in Graves' hyperthyroidism and ophthalmopathy. Study background: Peripheral blood was drawn at first diagnosis, prior to all treatment. Study-wide findings and caveats: Separation of ophthalmopathy from stable hyperthyroidism was achieved by a 13 V-J model. Blood shared most expanded thyroid clonotypes above 0.001.

What was amplified from RNA transcripts were TCR beta CDR3 regions. HTBI primers were used for first-round RT-PCR of the TCR CDR3. One entry per CDR3 protein results from TCRdb running MiXCR on the multiplex PCR reads. The sample lists around 200,000 distinct CDR3 sequences, approximately 15% occurring once. Sequencing was carried out using blood. This receptor was taken from a woman aged 50 to 60 with Graves' hyperthyroidism. The V gene is TRBV7-8, the J gene TRBJ2-7; 11 nucleotides agree with TRBD1. This CDR3 reads CASSLRTGGDEQYF. CDR3 coding DNA: TGTGCCAGCAGCTTACGGACAGGGGGCGACGAGCAGTACTTC. The complete variable domain, with remaining parts taken from reference TRBV7-8 and TRBJ2-7, reads GAGVSQSPRYKVAKRGQDVALRCDPISGHVSLFWYQQALGQGPEFLTYFQNEAQLDKSGLPSDRFFAERPEGSVSTLKIQRTQQEDSAVYLCASSLRTGGDEQYFGPGTRLTVT.